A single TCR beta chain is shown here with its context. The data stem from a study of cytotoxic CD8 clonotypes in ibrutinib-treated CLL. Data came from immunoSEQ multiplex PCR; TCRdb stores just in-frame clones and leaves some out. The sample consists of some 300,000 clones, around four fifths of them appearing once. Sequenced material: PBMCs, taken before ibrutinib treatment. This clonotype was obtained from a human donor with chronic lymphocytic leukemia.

In DNA form, the CDR3 reads TGCGCCAGCAGCCAACAGGGGGGCTCTGGAAACACCATATATTTT. Its translation is CASSQQGGSGNTIYF. The rearrangement links TRBV23-1 to TRBJ1-3, with 8 bases that match TRBD1. TRBV23-1 is an ORF for which the function is uncertain. The trim removed 6 bases at V and 0 bases at J, leaving 4 bases unmatched. The CDR3 extends over 15 amino acids.